A single sample is the source of the 15 T cell receptor beta chains below, sequenced in a study of cytomegalovirus exposure and HLA in healthy donors. This PCR relied on a set of 60 Vbeta primers and 13 Jbeta primers. Profiling relied on immunoSEQ multiplex PCR, and the TCRdb table lists in-frame clones only, not all of them. The table has 120,000 or so clones, roughly 80% seen once. The material sequenced was PBMCs. The receptors come from a man aged 25-45 years in good health and CMV-seropositive.

This clone was recorded a few times. The rearrangement links TRBV29-1 to TRBJ2-1; TRBD1 matches 10 bases. Germline trimming cut 5 bases from V and 0 bases from J; bases unmatched to any gene: 10. The CDR3 is 17 amino acids. Germline CDR1 SQVTM, CDR2 ANQGSEA. The CDR3 region has the DNA TGCAGCGTTACCATGACAGGGGGCCCGATCTCCTACAATGAGCAGTTCTTC. The encoded protein is CSVTMTGGPISYNEQFF.

The chain carries TRBV30 and TRBJ1-6, with D possibly TRBD1 on 6 matching bases. Germline CDR1 and CDR2: GTSNPN and SVGIG (reference sequence). CDR3 size: 16 residues. The V and J ends lost 4 bases and 8 bases respectively, with 21 bases between them. CDR3 residues: CAWKHPMGARDSPLHF. Here the CDR3 DNA reads TGTGCCTGGAAACATCCGATGGGGGCGCGAGATTCACCCCTCCACTTT.

The chain combines TRBV5-5 with TRBJ1-2; the D gene is possibly TRBD1 (6 bases). The length of the CDR3 is 16 residues. CDR1 SGHKS and CDR2 YYEKEE come from the germline V gene (reference sequence). The V gene lost 0 bases and the J gene lost 6 bases, with 18 bases spanning the gap. The DNA for the CDR3 is TGTGCCAGCAGCTTGGGGGCCAGTCCCACAGGGCATGGCTACACCTTC. Its protein is CASSLGASPTGHGYTF.

The chain recombines TRBV4-1 with TRBJ2-2; D not certain. Trimming removed 3 bases from V and 6 bases from J, with 8 bases in between. The CDR3 is made up of 13 amino acids. Germline V CDR1 and CDR2: MGHRA, YSYEKL. CDR3 in amino acids: CASSHSTAGELFF. The CDR3 coding sequence is TGCGCCAGCAGCCATAGTACAGCCGGGGAGCTGTTTTTT.

J is TRBJ2-3 and V is TRBV5-6, with D possibly being TRBD2 (6 bases). Per the germline V gene, CDR1 is SGHDT and CDR2 is YYEEEE. This CDR3 is 16 amino acids long. V lost 3 bases to trimming and J lost 1 base, with 15 bases between them. The DNA for the CDR3 is TGTGCCAGCAGCTCCCAAGTCCCGGGGGGCACAGATACGCAGTATTTT. Protein sequence: CASSSQVPGGTDTQYF.

This sequence joins TRBV9 and TRBJ1-2, with D perhaps matching TRBD1 (6 bases). This CDR3 region has 16 residues. Germline V gene data show CDR1 as SGDLS and CDR2 as YYNGEE. The V gene lost 3 bases and the J gene lost 1 base, with 16 bases spanning the gap. Here the CDR3 reads CASSETQGPFNYGYTF. Here the CDR3 DNA reads TGTGCCAGCAGCGAGACCCAGGGGCCCTTTAACTATGGCTACACCTTC.

The chain carries TRBV30 and TRBJ1-2, with 8 bases aligning to TRBD1. The V segment lost 4 bases and the J segment 6 bases; nucleotides outside the gene matches: 10. In germline, CDR1 is GTSNPN, CDR2 SVGIG (reference sequence). The CDR3 is made up of 14 amino acids. The CDR3 bases are TGTGCCTGGACGCGGACAGGGCTTTGGGATGGCTACACCTTC. It codes for CAWTRTGLWDGYTF.

The chain joins TRBV18 to TRBJ1-1; tentative D call: TRBD1 (6 bases). The CDR3 totals 13 residues. Between the trimmed V and J ends, which lost 3 bases and 8 bases, there was a span of 13 bases. The germline V gene has CDR1 KGHSH and CDR2 LQKENI. CDR3 in amino acids: CASSPQRQAEAFF. Here the CDR3 DNA reads TGTGCCAGCTCACCGCAACGACAGGCGGAAGCTTTCTTT.

The genes are TRBV20-1 and TRBJ1-2, with D possibly matching TRBD1 (6 bases). Germline-derived CDR1 and CDR2 are DFQATT and SNEGSKA (reference sequence). The CDR3 is made up of 11 amino acids. Trimming took off 4 bases at V and 5 bases at J, with 8 bases between the two ends. The CDR3 sequence: CSAIGTYGYTF. The CDR3 DNA follows: TGCAGTGCTATTGGGACATATGGCTACACCTTC.

The sample holds a few counts of this clone. V is TRBV10-1 and J is TRBJ2-1, with D perhaps matching TRBD2 (6 bases). Trimming stripped 6 bases from V and 7 bases from J, with 10 bases between. From germline, CDR1 is WNHNN and CDR2 SYGVQD (reference sequence). The CDR3 is 12 residues long. CDR3 sequence reads: CASSFAGNEQFF. CDR3 nucleotide sequence: TGCGCCAGCAGCTTCGCGGGAAATGAGCAGTTCTTC.

The chain is built from TRBV4-1 and TRBJ2-3; tentative D call: TRBD1 (6 bases). The germline V and J ends were trimmed by 4 bases and 2 bases, with 16 bases remaining between them. CDR1 MGHRA and CDR2 YSYEKL come from the germline V gene. The CDR3 is made up of 16 amino acids. This chain's CDR3 is CASSRYGQLLTDTQYF. Here the CDR3 DNA reads TGCGCCAGCAGCCGGTACGGACAGCTACTCACAGATACGCAGTATTTT.

This clone was observed a single time. This rearrangement joins TRBV4-1 to TRBJ1-2; possibly TRBD1 for D (6 bases). Per germline, CDR1 MGHRA and CDR2 YSYEKL. The V end was cut by 2 bases, the J end by 2 bases, with 9 bases between. The CDR3 loop spans 14 amino acids. CDR3 in amino acids: CASSQPQGNYGYTF. CDR3 sequence (DNA): TGCGCCAGCAGCCAACCTCAGGGGAACTATGGCTACACCTTC.

V and J are TRBV27 and TRBJ2-2, with a possible D match to TRBD1 (5 bases). The CDR3 runs 15 residues. Trimming cost V 4 bases and J 1 base, with 10 bases left between them. Germline lookup yields CDR1 MNHEY and CDR2 SMNVEV (reference sequence). CDR3 bases: TGTGCCAGCAGTTCCCAGCAGGGGAACACCGGGGAGCTGTTTTTT. Amino acid sequence: CASSSQQGNTGELFF.

This chain uses TRBV29-1 with TRBJ2-7, with D unclear. The CDR3 loop spans 11 amino acids. Trimming took 6 bases from V and 6 from J, leaving 12 bases between them. Germline loops: CDR1 SQVTM, CDR2 ANQGSEA. The CDR3 region has the DNA TGCAGCGTAGAGGTCGGTGGCGAGCAGTACTTC. Residues: CSVEVGGEQYF.

V gene TRBV19 combines with J gene TRBJ1-5; the match to TRBD1 covers 8 bases. The J segment lost 8 bases and the V segment lost 3 bases, leaving 12 bases of the junction unmatched. The CDR3 totals 16 residues. Per the germline V gene, CDR1 is LNHDA and CDR2 is SQIVND (reference sequence). The chain's CDR3 is CASSIQPGQVTEPQHF. The DNA of the CDR3 is TGTGCCAGTAGTATTCAACCGGGACAGGTAACTGAGCCCCAGCATTTT.